Listed below are T cell receptor beta chains from one sample, sequenced in a study of OX40 agonist ivuxolimab in advanced cancers. Here immunoSEQ multiplex PCR was the method, and the copy in TCRdb shows in-frame clones only, minus some. Among some 45,000 clones, 70% to 90% were seen once, and the ten largest hold roughly 16%. The sample here was CD4+ or CD8+ T cells sorted from blood, taken in a trial of the OX40 agonist ivuxolimab. The receptors originated from an adult with an advanced solid tumor such as melanoma, head and neck, liver or kidney cancer. Both conserved end residues are part of each CDR3. D genes are given only for firm matches. Size is omitted from some rows. Given values are once, few, many or a class for expanded clones.

j_gene,v_gene,abundance,d_gene,CDR3nt,CDR3aa
TRBJ2-1,TRBV9,.,.,TGTGCCAGCAGTTACCCTGGGAATGAGCAGTTCTTC,CASSYPGNEQFF
TRBJ2-7,TRBV27,.,.,TGTGCCAGGGATTACCCCTATTACGAGCAGTACTTC,CARDYPYYEQYF
TRBJ2-2,TRBV14,.,.,TGTGCCAGCAGCAATCTCAACACCGGGGAGCTGTTTTTT,CASSNLNTGELFF
TRBJ2-2,TRBV7-6,.,TRBD1,TGTGCCAGCAGCTCCCTAGGCCCGGACAGGGGTTTCGGAGAGCTGTTTTTT,CASSSLGPDRGFGELFF
TRBJ2-3,TRBV27,.,.,TGTGCCAGCAGTTTAGGTGTTACTCCAGATACGCAGTATTTT,CASSLGVTPDTQYF
TRBJ1-2,TRBV10-3,.,.,TGTGCCATCAGTGAGTCGATATCGGACGGCTACACCTTC,CAISESISDGYTF
TRBJ2-6,TRBV9,.,.,TGTGCCAGCAGCCCTCGATGGGGTGGGGCCAACGTCCTGACTTTC,CASSPRWGGANVLTF
TRBJ2-1,TRBV9,.,.,TGTGCCAGCAGCCTCAGACCGGGATACAATGAGCAGTTCTTC,CASSLRPGYNEQFF
TRBJ1-1,TRBV12-5,.,.,TGTGCTAGTGGTTTTAGCGGCACTGAAGCTTTCTTT,CASGFSGTEAFF
TRBJ2-7,TRBV6-5,once,.,TGTGCCAGCAAAAGGGACCTAGGGGCGTACGAGCAGTACTTC,CASKRDLGAYEQYF
TRBJ2-7,TRBV11-2,.,TRBD1,TGTGCCAGCAGCTTATTGGCAGGGGGCTACGAGCAGTACTTC,CASSLLAGGYEQYF
TRBJ1-1,TRBV15,.,TRBD1,TGTGCCACCAGCAGGGAATCAGGGGGCACTGAAGCTTTCTTT,CATSRESGGTEAFF
TRBJ2-4,TRBV19,.,TRBD1,TGTGCCAGTAGTACCGGACAGGGGGGAAAAACCAAAAACATTCAGTACTTC,CASSTGQGGKTKNIQYF
TRBJ2-3,TRBV11-2,.,.,TGTGCCAGCAGCTTAATCGTCGGCCAGGAGGGGCGCGGCGCAGATACGCAGTATTTT,CASSLIVGQEGRGADTQYF
TRBJ2-5,TRBV6-1,.,.,TGTGCCAGCAGTGAAGCATCAGGGGCCCAAGAGACCCAGTACTTC,CASSEASGAQETQYF
TRBJ2-7,TRBV29-1,.,.,TGCAGCGTTGAAACAGACGGGCCCTACGAGCAGTACTTC,CSVETDGPYEQYF
TRBJ2-1,TRBV27,few,.,TGTGCCAGCAGTCCGCGGGACAGACTGTACAATGAGCAGTTCTTC,CASSPRDRLYNEQFF
TRBJ2-7,TRBV6-5,large,.,TGTGCCAGCAGTTACCCAGGGTCCTACGAGCAGTACTTC,CASSYPGSYEQYF
TRBJ1-1,TRBV6-4,few,.,TGTGCCAGCAGTAGGGGCTCGAACACTGAAGCTTTCTTT,CASSRGSNTEAFF
TRBJ2-3,TRBV5-1,.,.,TGCGCCAGCAGCTTGACAGATACGCAGTATTTT,CASSLTDTQYF
TRBJ2-1,TRBV30,.,TRBD2,TGTGCCTGGACCGTAAGCGGGAGAGATTACAATGAGCAGTTCTTC,CAWTVSGRDYNEQFF
TRBJ1-3,TRBV10-3,once,.,TGTGCCATCCCAGGGGCTGGAAACACCATATATTTT,CAIPGAGNTIYF
TRBJ2-7,TRBV7-9,.,.,TGTGCCAGCAGCTCCGACAGGCCCTACGAGCAGTACTTC,CASSSDRPYEQYF
TRBJ1-2,TRBV4-1,medium-sized,.,TGCGCCAGCAGCCAAGGCCTCTCCTATGGCTACACCTTC,CASSQGLSYGYTF
TRBJ2-1,TRBV6-5,.,TRBD2,TGTGCCAGCAGCCGGGGACTAGCGAATAGCAATGAGCAGTTCTTC,CASSRGLANSNEQFF
TRBJ2-5,TRBV7-6,.,.,TGTGCCAGCAGCTTAGATGTGTACTCGAACGCTCCGCAATACTTC,CASSLDVYSNAPQYF
TRBJ2-7,TRBV7-9,once,TRBD1,TGTGCCAGCAGCTTAGGTTGGACAGGGGGCTCCTACGAGCAGTACTTC,CASSLGWTGGSYEQYF
TRBJ1-1,TRBV27,.,.,TGTGCCAGCAGTTTAGGAAGACACACTGAAGCTTTCTTT,CASSLGRHTEAFF
TRBJ1-3,TRBV7-6,.,.,TGTGCCAGCAGCCAGACGGTCTCTGGAAACACCATATATTTT,CASSQTVSGNTIYF
TRBJ2-6,TRBV15,once,TRBD1,TGTGCCACCGGGGCACAGGGGTGGGGCCCTGGGGCCAACGTCCTGACTTTC,CATGAQGWGPGANVLTF
TRBJ1-2,TRBV5-6,.,.,TGTGCCAGCAGCTTGGGATCCGGGGCTTACTCCCCTTCCCGCTACACCTTC,CASSLGSGAYSPSRYTF
TRBJ2-2,TRBV27,.,.,TGTGCCAGCAGTTTATCGCCTCGGGCCGTGGGGACCGGGGAGCTGTTTTTT,CASSLSPRAVGTGELFF
TRBJ2-6,TRBV7-9,.,.,TGTGCCACATCCTCTGGGGCCAACGTCCTGACTTTC,CATSSGANVLTF
TRBJ2-7,TRBV7-2,once,.,TGTGCCAGCACCTTGGGCTACGAGCAGTACTTC,CASTLGYEQYF
TRBJ1-2,TRBV27,.,.,TGTGCCAGCAGTTCCCCAAGTTATGGCTACACCTTC,CASSSPSYGYTF
TRBJ2-5,TRBV6-5,.,TRBD2,TGTGCCAGCAGCCCCGGGGGGTGGGGAGAGACCCAGTACTTC,CASSPGGWGETQYF
TRBJ1-6,TRBV27,.,TRBD1,TGTGCCAGCAGTGAAAGGACAGGGGCTAATTCACCCCTCCACTTT,CASSERTGANSPLHF
TRBJ2-7,TRBV7-9,.,TRBD1,TGTGCCAGCGGAGGACAGGTTACCTACGAGCAGTACTTC,CASGGQVTYEQYF
TRBJ2-7,TRBV10-3,.,.,TGTGCCATCAGTGGGGTCCGGAATCCCTACGAGCAGTACTTC,CAISGVRNPYEQYF
TRBJ2-1,TRBV29-1,.,TRBD2,TGCAGCGCAGAACCGGGACTAAGCTACAATGAGCAGTTCTTC,CSAEPGLSYNEQFF
TRBJ2-7,TRBV5-8,.,.,TGTGCCAGCAGCCCCTCCTACGAGCAGTACTTC,CASSPSYEQYF
TRBJ2-5,TRBV7-9,.,.,TGTGCCAGCAGCTCCAACCCTGAGACTAGATCCGGGAAAGAGACCCAGTACTTC,CASSSNPETRSGKETQYF
TRBJ2-7,TRBV19,.,.,TGTGCCAGTAGCATCGCCCAATCGAGCTCCTACGAGCAGTACTTC,CASSIAQSSSYEQYF
TRBJ2-7,TRBV29-1,.,TRBD1,TGCAGCGCCGGGACAGGGCTTTACGAGCAGTACTTC,CSAGTGLYEQYF
TRBJ2-7,TRBV9,.,TRBD1,TGTGCCAGCAGCGTGGGGGACAGGGCCCACGAGCAGTACTTC,CASSVGDRAHEQYF
TRBJ2-1,TRBV11-2,.,TRBD1,TGTGCCAGCAGCGAAACAGGGGGGATCTTCTTC,CASSETGGIFF
TRBJ2-1,TRBV7-9,.,TRBD2,TGTGCCAGCAGCTTAGCAAACGCGGGAGGTATAGACAATGAGCAGTTCTTC,CASSLANAGGIDNEQFF
TRBJ2-1,TRBV9,.,TRBD2,TGTGCCAGCAGCGTAGCTGCTAGCGGTGCAAGCTCCTACAATGAGCAGTTCTTC,CASSVAASGASSYNEQFF
TRBJ2-1,TRBV9,once,TRBD2,TGTGCCAGCAGCGTAGTCGGACTAGCGGGGGACAATGAGCAGTTCTTC,CASSVVGLAGDNEQFF
TRBJ1-5,TRBV6-4,.,TRBD1,TGTGCCAGCAGTAGCACAGGGGGCACTCAGCCCCAGCATTTT,CASSSTGGTQPQHF